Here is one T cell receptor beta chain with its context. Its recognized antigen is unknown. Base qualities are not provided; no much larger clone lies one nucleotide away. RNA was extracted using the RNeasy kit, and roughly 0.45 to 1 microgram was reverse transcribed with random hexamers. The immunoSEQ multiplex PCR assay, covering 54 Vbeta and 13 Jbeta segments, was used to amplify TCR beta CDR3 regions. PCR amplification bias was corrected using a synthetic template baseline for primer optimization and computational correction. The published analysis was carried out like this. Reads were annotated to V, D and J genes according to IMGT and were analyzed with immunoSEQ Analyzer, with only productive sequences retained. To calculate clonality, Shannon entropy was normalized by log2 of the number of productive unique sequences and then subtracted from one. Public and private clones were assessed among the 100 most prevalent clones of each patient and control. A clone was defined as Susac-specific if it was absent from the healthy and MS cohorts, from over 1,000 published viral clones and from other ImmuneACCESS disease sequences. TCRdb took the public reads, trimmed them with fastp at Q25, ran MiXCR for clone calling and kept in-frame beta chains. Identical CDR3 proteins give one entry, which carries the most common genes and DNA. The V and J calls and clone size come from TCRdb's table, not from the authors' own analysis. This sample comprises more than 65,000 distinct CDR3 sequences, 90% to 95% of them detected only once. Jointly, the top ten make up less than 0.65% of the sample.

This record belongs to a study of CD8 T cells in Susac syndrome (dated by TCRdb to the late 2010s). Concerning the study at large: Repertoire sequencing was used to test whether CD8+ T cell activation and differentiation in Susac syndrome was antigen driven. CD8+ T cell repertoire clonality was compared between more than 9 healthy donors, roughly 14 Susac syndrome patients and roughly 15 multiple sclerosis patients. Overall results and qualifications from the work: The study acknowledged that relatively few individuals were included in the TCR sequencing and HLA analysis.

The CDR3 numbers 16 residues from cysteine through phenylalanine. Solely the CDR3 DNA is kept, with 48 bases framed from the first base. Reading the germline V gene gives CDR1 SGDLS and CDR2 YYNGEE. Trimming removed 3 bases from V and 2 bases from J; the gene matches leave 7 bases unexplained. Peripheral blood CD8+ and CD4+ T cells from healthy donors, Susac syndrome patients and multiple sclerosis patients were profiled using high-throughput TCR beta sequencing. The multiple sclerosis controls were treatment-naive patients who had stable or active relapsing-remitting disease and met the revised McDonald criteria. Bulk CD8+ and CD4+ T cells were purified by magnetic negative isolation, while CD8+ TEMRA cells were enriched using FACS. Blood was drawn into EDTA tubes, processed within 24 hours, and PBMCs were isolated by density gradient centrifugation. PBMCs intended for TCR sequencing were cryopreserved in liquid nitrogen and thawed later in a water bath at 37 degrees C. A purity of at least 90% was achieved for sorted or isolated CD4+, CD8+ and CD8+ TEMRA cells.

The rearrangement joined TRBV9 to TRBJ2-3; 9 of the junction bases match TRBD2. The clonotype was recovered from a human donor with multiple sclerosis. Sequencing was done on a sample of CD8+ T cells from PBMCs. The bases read TGTGCCAGCAGCGAGGTAGCGGGGGAGATCACAGATACGCAGTATTTT. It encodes CASSEVAGEITDTQYF.